This T cell receptor (beta chain) comes out of a study of T cells after yellow fever vaccination. Study-level points and caveats: The secondary T-cell response peaked on day 5, not day 15, but was weaker. Re-detected after boosting: most primary clones, almost 98% of CD4 and roughly 90% of CD8. Shared CD4/CD8 clonotypes were a small share, likely from convergent recombination.

CDR1 and CDR2 (germline): SQVTM, ANQGSEA. The CDR3 has 14 residues. V was shortened by 7 bases and J by 4 bases, with 18 bases between the two germline ends. This clonotype was detected many times. Its antigen is undetermined. A single record per CDR3 protein comes from TCRdb applying MiXCR to the 5' RACE reads. The data hold some 110,000 distinct CDR3 sequences, with 7.5% to 9.5% observed a single time. This clonotype was sampled from a man aged 30 to 45 who received the YFV17D yellow fever vaccine. The sample consisted of CD8+ T cells sorted from PBMCs, taken 45 days after the yellow fever booster vaccination. The rearrangement uses TRBV29-1 and TRBJ2-3; either TRBD1 or TRBD2 may fit D (5 bases each). The CDR3 is CSERGWGSSDTQYF. The CDR3 bases are TGCAGCGAGAGGGGCTGGGGGAGTTCAGATACGCAGTATTTT.